The 27 T cell receptor beta chains given below trace back to one sample, sequenced in a study of cytomegalovirus exposure and HLA in healthy donors. PCR employed 60 Vbeta and 13 Jbeta primers. Assay used: immunoSEQ multiplex PCR; TCRdb lists only in-frame clones, some missing. This table holds approximately 180,000 clones, 55% to 75% found once. Sequenced material: PBMCs. These receptor sequences come from a human donor in good health.

This sequence joins TRBV5-4 and TRBJ2-7, with TRBD2 matching 7 bases. Germline trimming cut 0 bases from V and 3 bases from J; bases unmatched to any gene: 6. CDR3 size: 15 residues. In germline, CDR1 is SGHNT, CDR2 YYREEE (reference sequence). CDR3 sequence reads: CASSLVGGLSYEQYF. The CDR3 nucleotides read TGTGCCAGCAGCTTGGTCGGGGGACTAAGCTACGAGCAGTACTTC.

This rearrangement joins TRBV2 to TRBJ2-3; D is uncertain. Looked up from germline, CDR1 is SNHLY and CDR2 is FYNNEI. This CDR3 region has 14 residues. Trimming removed 7 bases from V and 2 bases from J, with 13 bases in between. The CDR3 reads CASTYPPHTDTQYF. Here the CDR3 DNA reads TGTGCCAGCACCTATCCACCCCACACAGATACGCAGTATTTT.

On this clone itself: The same CDR3 is also encoded by other DNA sequences in this sample. This rearrangement joins TRBV30 to TRBJ2-2; tentative D call: TRBD1 (6 bases). The CDR3 length is 13 residues. CDR1 and CDR2 from the germline V gene are GTSNPN and SVGIG (reference sequence). V shed 5 bases and J shed 5 bases, with 12 bases lying between them. The DNA of the CDR3 is TGTGCCTGGGATTTACAGGGAACCGGGGAGCTGTTTTTT. This codes for CAWDLQGTGELFF. Complete variable domain (other parts from reference TRBV30 and TRBJ2-2): SQTIHQWPATLVQPVGSPLSLECTVEGTSNPNLYWYRQAAGRGLQLLFYSVGIGQISSEVPQNLSASRPQDRQFILSSKKLLLSDSGFYLCAWDLQGTGELFFGEGSRLTVL.

This chain links TRBV6-5 with TRBJ1-6, with TRBD1 as a possible D gene (6 bases). Trimming stripped 0 bases from V and 11 bases from J, with 14 bases between. This CDR3 has 15 amino acids. Looked up from germline, CDR1 is MNHEY and CDR2 is SVGAGI. The chain's CDR3 is CASSYSAQGRTPLHF. For the CDR3, the DNA is TGTGCCAGCAGTTACTCAGCACAGGGACGGACACCCCTCCACTTT.

This clone was picked up a small number of times. The J gene is TRBJ2-1, the V gene TRBV5-1, with TRBD2 identical over 7 bases. With 5 bases clipped from V and 0 bases from J, the junction kept 8 bases outside the gene matches. CDR1 is SGHRS, CDR2 YFSETQ, per germline. The CDR3 loop spans 16 amino acids. The CDR3 nucleotides read TGCGCCAGCAGTCTACTACTAGCGAGCTCCTACAATGAGCAGTTCTTC. This encodes CASSLLLASSYNEQFF.

The genes are TRBV6-1 and TRBJ2-7; 9 positions agree with TRBD1. Looked up from germline, CDR1 is MNHNS and CDR2 is SASEGT. CDR3 length: 14 residues. Trimming took 6 bases from V and 9 from J; bases not matched to a gene: 12. This chain's CDR3 is CASSTIYRGRRQYF. The CDR3 nucleotides read TGTGCCAGCAGCACAATCTACAGGGGGCGGAGGCAGTACTTC.

The chain employs TRBV5-8 and TRBJ1-5; D might be TRBD1 (5 bases). Germline CDR1 and CDR2: SGHTS and YDEGEE. The CDR3 totals 14 residues. Trimming stripped 8 bases from V and 0 bases from J, with 12 bases between. The CDR3 bases are TGTGCCAGTCGGGACTATAGTAGCAATCAGCCCCAGCATTTT. Its translation: CASRDYSSNQPQHF.

The chain carries TRBV27 and TRBJ1-6, with 9 bases that match TRBD1. The trim removed 5 bases at V and 7 bases at J, leaving 6 bases unmatched. Germline loops: CDR1 MNHEY, CDR2 SMNVEV (reference sequence). The CDR3 covers 15 residues. CDR3 region: CASSPGQGFNSPLHF. DNA for the CDR3: TGTGCCAGCAGTCCGGGACAGGGTTTCAATTCACCCCTCCACTTT.

The chain carries TRBV18 and TRBJ1-1; tentative D call: TRBD1 (6 bases). The CDR3 runs 14 residues. Per the germline V gene, CDR1 is KGHSH and CDR2 is LQKENI. V was pared by 3 bases and J by 2 bases, with 10 bases between. CDR3 residues: CASSPGRGNTEAFF. In DNA form, the CDR3 reads TGTGCCAGCTCACCGGGCAGGGGCAACACTGAAGCTTTCTTT.

The chain joins TRBV6-1 to TRBJ2-3; a weak D match, TRBD2 (5 bases). From germline, CDR1 is MNHNS and CDR2 SASEGT. The CDR3 is 14 amino acids. The germline V and J ends were trimmed by 2 bases and 5 bases, with 11 bases remaining between them. The CDR3 spells CASSESWSGDTQYF. In DNA form, the CDR3 reads TGTGCCAGCAGTGAATCTTGGAGCGGAGATACGCAGTATTTT.

The chain has TRBV4-1 and TRBJ1-1; D gene ambiguous. This CDR3 spans 16 amino acids. Germline values: CDR1 MGHRA, CDR2 YSYEKL. V lost 0 bases to trimming and J lost 5 bases, with 16 bases between them. CDR3 in DNA: TGCGCCAGCAGCCAAGATAAGTTCCTGGGAGAAACTGAAGCTTTCTTT. It specifies CASSQDKFLGETEAFF.

This clone was counted only a few times. The chain combines TRBV11-2 with TRBJ2-1, with D possibly matching TRBD2 (6 bases). This CDR3 is 13 amino acids long. Germline CDR1 and CDR2: SGHAT and FQNNGV. V was trimmed by 1 base and J by 8 bases, leaving 9 bases between them. CDR3 loop: CASSLGGVYEQFF. The CDR3 DNA is TGTGCCAGCAGCTTAGGGGGGGTCTATGAGCAGTTCTTC.

This clone was counted only a few times. The chain links TRBV6-5 to TRBJ1-5; 10 positions match TRBD1. In germline, CDR1 is MNHEY, CDR2 SVGAGI. The V and J ends lost 6 bases and 7 bases, in that order; junction bases with no gene match: 9. There are 15 residues in the CDR3. CDR3 loop: CASSLSGTGEQPQHF. The CDR3 DNA reads TGTGCCAGCAGCCTTTCCGGGACAGGGGAACAGCCCCAGCATTTT.

The rearrangement joins TRBV29-1 to TRBJ1-2; D is ambiguous. V shed 0 bases and J shed 6 bases, with 17 bases lying between them. Germline CDR1 and CDR2: SQVTM and ANQGSEA. This CDR3 is 15 amino acids long. This chain's CDR3 is CSVEDRDHPIDGYTF. For the CDR3, the DNA is TGCAGCGTTGAAGATCGGGATCACCCTATCGATGGCTACACCTTC. The variable domain in full, with the rest retrieved from reference TRBV29-1 and TRBJ1-2, is SAVISQKPSRDICQRGTSLTIQCQVDSQVTMMFWYRQQPGQSLTLIATANQGSEATYESGFVIDKFPISRPNLTFSTLTVSNMSPEDSSIYLCSVEDRDHPIDGYTFGSGTRLTVV.

This rearrangement joins TRBV27 to TRBJ1-1, with D tentatively TRBD1 (6 bases). Germline V gene data show CDR1 as MNHEY and CDR2 as SMNVEV (reference sequence). V lost 3 bases to trimming and J lost 4 bases, with 12 bases between them. The CDR3 runs to 14 residues. The CDR3 sequence is CASSFQGQGTEAFF. The CDR3 DNA reads as TGTGCCAGCAGTTTTCAGGGGCAGGGCACTGAAGCTTTCTTT.

This chain connects TRBV20-1 to TRBJ2-5; D is unclear. Germline V gene sequence: CDR1 DFQATT, CDR2 SNEGSKA (reference sequence). The CDR3 sequence is 11 residues long. Trimming shortened V by 5 bases and J by 1 base, and 5 bases separated the two germline ends. CDR3 loop: CSADTQETQYF. DNA for the CDR3: TGCAGTGCTGACACCCAAGAGACCCAGTACTTC.

The chain recombines TRBV4-2 with TRBJ1-5; TRBD1 matches 9 bases. The CDR3 totals 15 residues. The trim removed 4 bases at V and 5 bases at J, leaving 6 bases unmatched. In germline, CDR1 is LGHNA, CDR2 YNFKEQ. The CDR3 region has the DNA TGTGCCAGCAGCCCCATGGGACAGGGAGATCAGCCCCAGCATTTT. This sequence encodes CASSPMGQGDQPQHF.

The J gene is TRBJ1-3, the V gene TRBV10-3; D uncertain. CDR1 and CDR2 (germline): ENHRY, SYGVKD. The CDR3 length is 14 residues. Trimming pared 3 bases from V and 2 bases from J, leaving 8 bases between. CDR3 residues: CAISDQEAGNTIYF. The CDR3 coding sequence is TGTGCCATCAGTGATCAGGAGGCTGGAAACACCATATATTTT.

This clone was counted a few times. The rearrangement links TRBV12-5 to TRBJ1-1; D gene ambiguous. CDR1 LGHNT and CDR2 FRNRAP come from the germline V gene. The CDR3 contains 13 residues. V was pared by 0 bases and J by 5 bases, with 7 bases between. CDR3 protein: CASGLVLETEAFF. The CDR3 coding sequence is TGTGCTAGTGGTTTGGTCCTAGAGACTGAAGCTTTCTTT.

This clone appeared once. The V and J genes are TRBV2 and TRBJ1-5; no clear D. Trimming took off 6 bases at V and 1 base at J, with 13 bases between the two ends. The CDR3 contains 15 residues. Germline-derived CDR1 and CDR2 are SNHLY and FYNNEI. Written as DNA, the CDR3 is TGTGCCAGCAGGGAAACTAGGTGGAGCAATCAGCCCCAGCATTTT. It translates to CASRETRWSNQPQHF.

V gene TRBV2 combines with J gene TRBJ1-5, with D perhaps TRBD1 (5 bases). Germline V gene lookup returns CDR1 SNHLY and CDR2 FYNNEI. The CDR3 covers 16 residues. Trimming took off 4 bases at V and 5 bases at J, with 18 bases between the two ends. The CDR3 sequence: CASSVGLGQGDQPQHF. The CDR3 DNA is TGTGCCAGCAGTGTCGGATTAGGTCAAGGGGATCAGCCCCAGCATTTT.

This clone has a handful of counts. The V gene is TRBV30, the J gene TRBJ1-3; TRBD1 matches 10 bases. Germline V CDR1 and CDR2: GTSNPN, SVGIG (reference sequence). There are 12 residues in the CDR3. Germline trimming cut 8 bases from V and 4 bases from J; bases unmatched to any gene: 2. The CDR3 loop is CAQTGGGNTIYF. CDR3 sequence (DNA): TGTGCCCAGACAGGGGGCGGAAACACCATATATTTT.

In this sample, this clone turned up once. V and J are TRBV4-1 and TRBJ2-4, with 14 bases that match TRBD2. With V trimmed by 1 base and J by 1 base, 3 bases remained unmatched. Germline V gene data show CDR1 as MGHRA and CDR2 as YSYEKL. This CDR3 region has 18 residues. The CDR3 is CASSQGTSGGIAKNIQYF. CDR3 coding DNA: TGCGCCAGCAGCCAAGGGACTAGCGGGGGGATCGCCAAAAACATTCAGTACTTC.

The rearrangement uses TRBV7-3 and TRBJ2-2; 12 positions match TRBD2. The CDR3 runs 16 residues. Unmatched junction bases numbered 12, after V lost 7 bases and J lost 9 bases. Germline CDR1 reads SGHTA; CDR2 reads FQGTGA. CDR3 nucleotide sequence: TGTGCCAGCACCCAAATGGCTAGCGGGGGGGCGAGGGAGCTGTTTTTT. Translating gives CASTQMASGGARELFF.

V is TRBV30 and J is TRBJ2-3; possibly TRBD2 for D (5 bases). The CDR3 loop spans 12 amino acids. Germline-derived CDR1 and CDR2 are GTSNPN and SVGIG (reference sequence). Trimming cost V 3 bases and J 9 bases, with 13 bases left between them. This CDR3 is CAWSRGLATQYF. CDR3 nucleotides: TGTGCCTGGAGCCGCGGGCTAGCAACGCAGTATTTT.

The chain employs TRBV7-9 and TRBJ1-2, with D possibly being TRBD1 (5 bases). The CDR3 consists of 12 residues. From germline, CDR1 is SEHNR and CDR2 FQNEAQ (reference sequence). The V end lost 4 bases, the J end lost 8 bases, and 11 bases lay between the germline ends. CDR3 in amino acids: CASSSKGWGYTF. In DNA, the CDR3 is TGTGCCAGCAGCTCCAAGGGGTGGGGCTACACCTTC.

The chain is built from TRBV7-9 and TRBJ1-4; 7 bases are a match to TRBD1. Trimming took 4 bases from V and 8 from J; bases not matched to a gene: 13. This CDR3 contains 16 residues. Germline V gene sequence: CDR1 SEHNR, CDR2 FQNEAQ (reference sequence). CDR3 sequence reads: CASSSLQGKSWEKLFF. The CDR3 region has the DNA TGTGCCAGCAGCTCACTACAGGGGAAGAGTTGGGAAAAACTGTTTTTT.